This passage covers 2 T cell receptor beta chains from one sample sequenced in a study of blood T cells in healthy people across ages. Using a J-beta primer mix together with a sample-barcoded 5' primer, a second PCR was run for roughly 6 to 11 cycles. TCRdb re-called the 5' RACE reads with MiXCR, one entry per CDR3 protein. The table includes some 1.4 million distinct CDR3 sequences, around two fifths detected once. Sequencing used blood. All receptors derive from a woman younger than 35 in good health.

This clonotype was counted between two and nine times. The chain carries TRBV15 and TRBJ2-2; possibly TRBD1 or TRBD2 for D (5 bases each). Germline V CDR1 and CDR2: LNHNV, YYDKDF (reference sequence). The CDR3 runs 15 residues. The V end was cut by 0 bases, the J end by 3 bases, with 8 bases between. This CDR3 reads CATSREGPHTGELFF. CDR3 bases: TGTGCCACCAGCAGAGAGGGACCTCACACCGGGGAGCTGTTTTTT.

The chain carries TRBV28 and TRBJ1-4, with a tentative D call TRBD1 (6 bases). There are 14 residues in the CDR3. Germline V lookup: CDR1 MDHEN, CDR2 SYDVKM. Trimming took off 6 bases at V and 8 bases at J, with 16 bases between the two ends. As DNA, the CDR3 is TGTGCCAGCAGGGGGGGGGCCGTTAAGGAAAAACTGTTTTTT. Amino acids: CASRGGAVKEKLFF.